These 17 T cell receptor beta chains were sequenced from one sample in a study of post-analysis software for immune sequencing data. Study results and caveats: Roughly five TRBV segments appeared more often in patients than in controls, and TRBV5-6, TRBV5-1 and TRBV20-1 were among these.

These receptors have no known antigen. Libraries were made from TCR beta cDNA, and they carried unique molecular identifiers. TCRdb itself ran the PCR reads through MiXCR, one entry per CDR3 protein. In the table there are roughly 800,000 distinct CDR3 sequences, 53% of which are singletons. The sequenced sample was blood. All receptors come from a girl aged 10 to 17 with multiple sclerosis.

The V gene is TRBV9, the J gene TRBJ1-5; D is unresolved. The CDR3 loop spans 14 amino acids. V gave up 3 bases and J gave up 11 bases, with 18 bases separating them. Germline V gene lookup returns CDR1 SGDLS and CDR2 YYNGEE. The CDR3 nucleotides read TGTGCCAGCAGCGATGGGCCAGCCGCGTTAGCCCAGCATTTT. Translation: CASSDGPAALAQHF.

The rearrangement links TRBV12-3 or TRBV12-4 to TRBJ2-7; TRBD1 agrees at 11 bases. Matching the DNA end better, TRBJ2-5 makes the J call doubtful. The CDR3 covers 16 residues. The CDR3 spells CASSFRTGGRWETQYF. The CDR3 DNA reads as TGTGCCAGCAGTTTCCGGACAGGGGGCCGATGGGAGACCCAGTACTTC.

This CDR3 is CASSHGVEQFF. CDR3 sequence (DNA): TGTGCCAGCTCACACGGGGTTGAGCAGTTCTTC. This rearrangement joins TRBV18 to TRBJ2-1; TRBD2 might be the D (5 bases). This CDR3 has 11 residues. Trimming shortened V by 4 bases and J by 9 bases, and 7 bases separated the two germline ends. Germline V CDR1 and CDR2: KGHSH, LQKENI.

This clonotype occurred a few times. The CDR3 DNA is TGTGCCAGCAGCTTAGTTGGGGACAGCAACTATGGCTACACCTTC. Its protein product is CASSLVGDSNYGYTF. The gene calls are TRBV7-2 and TRBJ1-2, with TRBD1 identical over 7 bases. CDR1 is SGHTA and CDR2 is FQGNSA in the germline V gene. The V gene end was trimmed by 1 base and the J gene end by 2 bases; junction bases not matched to a gene: 4. CDR3 length equals 15 residues.

The rearrangement links TRBV7-9 to TRBJ1-4; D is unresolved. V dropped 3 bases and J dropped 0 bases, with 5 bases sitting between them. In germline, CDR1 is SEHNR, CDR2 FQNEAQ (reference sequence). This CDR3 comprises 14 residues. CDR3 loop: CASSFGPTNEKLFF. CDR3 coding DNA: TGTGCCAGCAGCTTCGGGCCAACTAATGAAAAACTGTTTTTT.

The chain has TRBV20-1 and TRBJ2-1; a possible D gene is TRBD2 (5 bases). Germline V gene sequence: CDR1 DFQATT, CDR2 SNEGSKA (reference sequence). This CDR3 has 13 amino acids. The germline V and J ends were trimmed by 7 bases and 8 bases, with 18 bases remaining between them. CDR3 DNA sequence: TGCAGTGGGATCGGACTCCGAGACCATGAGCAGTTCTTC. It codes for CSGIGLRDHEQFF.

The CDR3 region is CSAGTPHTSQRHEQYF. CDR3 coding DNA: TGCAGTGCTGGAACGCCTCACACTTCGCAGCGCCACGAGCAGTACTTC. The chain links TRBV20-1 to TRBJ2-7; D is uncertain. CDR3 length: 16 amino acids. In germline, CDR1 is DFQATT, CDR2 SNEGSKA (reference sequence). The V end lost 5 bases, the J end lost 5 bases, and 25 bases lay between the germline ends.

This chain links TRBV6-6 with TRBJ2-7, with D maybe TRBD2 (6 bases). V lost 2 bases and J lost 3, with 14 bases in between. The CDR3 covers 15 residues. CDR1 MNHNY and CDR2 SVGAGI come from the germline V gene (reference sequence). CDR3 sequence: CASSYGGREYYEQYF. The CDR3 coding sequence is TGTGCCAGCAGTTACGGTGGGCGGGAATACTACGAGCAGTACTTC.

This clonotype has only a few counts. The CDR3 DNA sequence: TGTGCCAGCAGTGCCTTCGGGGTTGGATATGGCTACACCTTC. Its translation: CASSAFGVGYGYTF. V usage is TRBV12-3 or TRBV12-4 and J usage is TRBJ1-2; D is ambiguous. Trimming removed 5 bases from V and 5 bases from J, with 15 bases in between. There are 14 residues in the CDR3.

The chain carries TRBV6-5 and TRBJ2-7; 12 bases are a match to TRBD2. V dropped 0 bases and J dropped 6; count of bases not matched to a gene: 15. Germline CDR1 reads MNHEY; CDR2 reads SVGAGI. CDR3 length: 19 amino acids. CDR3 protein: CASSYSTLETSGRVGEQYF. CDR3 nucleotides: TGTGCCAGCAGTTACTCGACCCTTGAGACTAGCGGGAGAGTTGGCGAGCAGTACTTC.

In DNA form, the CDR3 reads TGTGCCACCAGCAGAGGGGGGGCAAATCAGCCCCAGCATTTT. This encodes CATSRGGANQPQHF. This chain links TRBV15 with TRBJ1-5; D is perhaps TRBD1 (6 bases). V lost 1 base to trimming and J lost 4 bases, with 8 bases between them. The CDR3 spans 14 residues. The V gene's germline CDR1 is LNHNV and CDR2 YYDKDF (reference sequence).

V is TRBV10-3 and J is TRBJ2-1, with 8 bases aligning to TRBD2. The CDR3 consists of 16 residues. V was clipped by 0 bases and J by 8 bases; unmatched bases: 9. CDR1 is ENHRY and CDR2 is SYGVKD in the germline V gene. Here the CDR3 reads CAISESFSGTLYEQFF. The CDR3, as DNA: TGTGCCATCAGTGAGTCCTTTAGCGGGACACTCTATGAGCAGTTCTTC.

This rearrangement joins TRBV9 to TRBJ1-1; maybe TRBD1 (5 bases). V shed 3 bases and J shed 0 bases, with 9 bases lying between them. The CDR3 covers 14 residues. The germline V gene has CDR1 SGDLS and CDR2 YYNGEE. DNA of the CDR3: TGTGCCAGCAGCGAAGGGACCCTGAACACTGAAGCTTTCTTT. As protein: CASSEGTLNTEAFF. Variable domain in full (rest from reference TRBV9 and TRBJ1-1): DSGVTQTPKHLITATGQRVTLRCSPRSGDLSVYWYQQSLDQGLQFLIQYYNGEERAKGNILERFSAQQFPDLHSELNLSSLELGDSALYFCASSEGTLNTEAFFGQGTRLTVV.

V and J are TRBV29-1 and TRBJ2-7, with D perhaps matching TRBD1 (5 bases). The germline gives CDR1 SQVTM, CDR2 ANQGSEA. The length of the CDR3 is 13 residues. V lost 4 bases and J 0 bases, leaving 10 bases between the germline ends. CDR3 sequence (DNA): TGCAGCGTTGCCCAGGGAAACTCCTACGAGCAGTACTTC. Protein: CSVAQGNSYEQYF.

This clonotype was recorded only once. In nucleotides, the CDR3 is TGTGCCAGCAGTGAAGCGCTTCTGGGCTTAGGTGAGCAGTTCTTC. It specifies CASSEALLGLGEQFF. The rearrangement joins TRBV2 to TRBJ2-1; unclear D gene. Germline CDR1 SNHLY, CDR2 FYNNEI. Trimming cost V 0 bases and J 9 bases, with 15 bases left between them. This CDR3 is 15 amino acids long.

V usage is TRBV29-1 and J usage is TRBJ2-6, with D perhaps TRBD1 or TRBD2 (7 bases each). Germline V gene sequence: CDR1 SQVTM, CDR2 ANQGSEA. V was trimmed by 2 bases and J by 2 bases, leaving 10 bases between them. This CDR3 has 15 amino acids. The CDR3, as DNA: TGCAGCGTTGAACAGGGGGGGACTGGGGCCAACGTCCTGACTTTC. It translates to CSVEQGGTGANVLTF.

The chain uses TRBV20-1 and TRBJ2-1; D call uncertain. From germline, CDR1 is DFQATT and CDR2 SNEGSKA (reference sequence). Trimming took 0 bases from V and 8 from J, leaving 8 bases between them. The CDR3 totals 12 residues. The CDR3 spells CSAREEWDEQFF. The CDR3 DNA sequence: TGCAGTGCTAGAGAAGAGTGGGATGAGCAGTTCTTC.